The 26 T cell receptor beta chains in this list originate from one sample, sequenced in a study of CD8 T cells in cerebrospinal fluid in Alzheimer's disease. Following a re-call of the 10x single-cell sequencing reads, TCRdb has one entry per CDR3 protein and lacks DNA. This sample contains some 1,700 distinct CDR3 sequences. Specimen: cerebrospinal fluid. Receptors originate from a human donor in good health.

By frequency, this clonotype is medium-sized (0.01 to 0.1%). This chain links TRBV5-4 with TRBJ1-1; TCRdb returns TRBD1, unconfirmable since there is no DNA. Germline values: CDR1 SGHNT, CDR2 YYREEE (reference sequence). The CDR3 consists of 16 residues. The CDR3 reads CASSFPGVAIYTEAFF. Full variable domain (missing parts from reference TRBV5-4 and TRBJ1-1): ETGVTQSPTHLIKTRGQQVTLRCSSQSGHNTVSWYQQALGQGPQFIFQYYREEENGRGNFPPRFSGLQFPNYSSELNVNALELDDSALYLCASSFPGVAIYTEAFFGQGTRLTVV.

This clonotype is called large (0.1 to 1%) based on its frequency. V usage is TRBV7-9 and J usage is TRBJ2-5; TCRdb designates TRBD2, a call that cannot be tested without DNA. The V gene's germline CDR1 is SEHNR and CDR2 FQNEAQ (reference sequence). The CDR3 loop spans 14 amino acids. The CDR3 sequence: CASSLTSLQETQYF.

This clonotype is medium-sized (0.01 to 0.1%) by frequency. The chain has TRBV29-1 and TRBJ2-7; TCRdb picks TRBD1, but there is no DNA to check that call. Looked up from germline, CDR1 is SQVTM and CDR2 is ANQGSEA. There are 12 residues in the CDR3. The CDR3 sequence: CSVEATGDEQYF.

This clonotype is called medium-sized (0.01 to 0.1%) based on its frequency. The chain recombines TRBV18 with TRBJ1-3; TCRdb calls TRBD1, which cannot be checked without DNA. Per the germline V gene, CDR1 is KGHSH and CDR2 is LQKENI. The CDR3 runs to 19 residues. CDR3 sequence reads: CASSPLGLTGSIRKDTIYF. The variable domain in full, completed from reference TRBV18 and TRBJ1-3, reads NAGVMQNPRHLVRRRGQEARLRCSPMKGHSHVYWYRQLPEEGLKFMVYLQKENIIDESGMPKERFSAEFPKEGPSILRIQQVVRGDSAAYFCASSPLGLTGSIRKDTIYFGEGSWLTVV.

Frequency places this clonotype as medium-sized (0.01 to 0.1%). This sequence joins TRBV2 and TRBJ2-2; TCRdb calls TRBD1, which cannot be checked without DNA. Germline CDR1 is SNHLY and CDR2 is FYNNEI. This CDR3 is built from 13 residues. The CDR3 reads CASWGPKPGELFF.

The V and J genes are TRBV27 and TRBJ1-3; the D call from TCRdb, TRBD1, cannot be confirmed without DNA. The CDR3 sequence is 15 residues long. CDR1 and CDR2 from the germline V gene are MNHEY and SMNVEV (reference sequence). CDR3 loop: CASRNVQGPGNTIYF.

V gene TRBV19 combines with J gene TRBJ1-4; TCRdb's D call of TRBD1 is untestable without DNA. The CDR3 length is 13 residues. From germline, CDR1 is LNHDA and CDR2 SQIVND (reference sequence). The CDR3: CVTRQGRNEKLFF.

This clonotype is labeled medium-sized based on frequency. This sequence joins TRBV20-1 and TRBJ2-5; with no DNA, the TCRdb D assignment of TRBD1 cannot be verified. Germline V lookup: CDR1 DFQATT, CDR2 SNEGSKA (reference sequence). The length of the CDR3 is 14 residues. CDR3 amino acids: CSARERTGKETQYF.

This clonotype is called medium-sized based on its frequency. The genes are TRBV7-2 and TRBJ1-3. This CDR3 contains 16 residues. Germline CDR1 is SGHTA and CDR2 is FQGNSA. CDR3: CASSLAGVGSGNTIYF.

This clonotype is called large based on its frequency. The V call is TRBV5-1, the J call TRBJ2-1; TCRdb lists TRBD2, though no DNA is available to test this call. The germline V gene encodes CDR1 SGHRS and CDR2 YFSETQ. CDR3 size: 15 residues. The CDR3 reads CASSLGGSNDNEQFF.

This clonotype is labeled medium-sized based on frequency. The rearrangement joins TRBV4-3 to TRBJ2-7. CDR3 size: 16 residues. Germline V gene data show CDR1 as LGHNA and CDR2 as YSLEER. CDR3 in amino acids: CASSQEIQSPSYEQYF.

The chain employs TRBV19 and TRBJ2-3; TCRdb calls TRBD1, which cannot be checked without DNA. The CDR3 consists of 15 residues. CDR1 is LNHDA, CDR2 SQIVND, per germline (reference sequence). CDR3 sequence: CASSIGQGPGDTQYF.

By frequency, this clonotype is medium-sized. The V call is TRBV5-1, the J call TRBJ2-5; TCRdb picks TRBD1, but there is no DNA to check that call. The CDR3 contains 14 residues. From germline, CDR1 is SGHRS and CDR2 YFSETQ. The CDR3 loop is CASSLLPGVETQYF.

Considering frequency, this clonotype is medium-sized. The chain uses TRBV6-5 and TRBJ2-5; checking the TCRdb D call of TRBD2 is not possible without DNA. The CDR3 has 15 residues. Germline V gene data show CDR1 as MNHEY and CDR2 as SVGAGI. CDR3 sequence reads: CASSYSRLAGETQYF.

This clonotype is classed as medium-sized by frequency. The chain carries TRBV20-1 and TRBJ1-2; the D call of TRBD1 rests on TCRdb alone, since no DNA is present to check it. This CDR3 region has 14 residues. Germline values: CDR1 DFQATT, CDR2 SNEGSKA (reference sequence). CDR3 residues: CSAVPVDGSYGYTF.

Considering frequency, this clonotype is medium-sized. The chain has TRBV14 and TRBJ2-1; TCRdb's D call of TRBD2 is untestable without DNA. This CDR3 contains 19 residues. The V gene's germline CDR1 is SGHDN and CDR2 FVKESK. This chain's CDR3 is CASSQTMGTSGRLYNEQFF.

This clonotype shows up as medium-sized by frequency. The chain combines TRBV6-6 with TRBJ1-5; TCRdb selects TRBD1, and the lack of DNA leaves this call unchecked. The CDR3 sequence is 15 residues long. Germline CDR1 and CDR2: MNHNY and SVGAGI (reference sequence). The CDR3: CASSYEGVPNQPQHF.

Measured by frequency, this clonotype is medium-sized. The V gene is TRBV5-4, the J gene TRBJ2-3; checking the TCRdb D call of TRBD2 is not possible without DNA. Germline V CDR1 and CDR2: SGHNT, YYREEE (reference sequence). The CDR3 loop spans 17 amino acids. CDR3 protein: CASSDAMPGLRTDTQYF.

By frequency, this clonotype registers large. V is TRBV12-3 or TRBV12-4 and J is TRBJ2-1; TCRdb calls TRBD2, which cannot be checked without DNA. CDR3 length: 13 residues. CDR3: CASSLSAGNEQFF.

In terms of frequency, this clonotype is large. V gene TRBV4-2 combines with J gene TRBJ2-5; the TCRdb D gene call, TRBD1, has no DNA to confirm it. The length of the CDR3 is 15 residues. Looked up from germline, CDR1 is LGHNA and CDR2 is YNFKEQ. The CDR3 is CASSPQWQGGETQYF.

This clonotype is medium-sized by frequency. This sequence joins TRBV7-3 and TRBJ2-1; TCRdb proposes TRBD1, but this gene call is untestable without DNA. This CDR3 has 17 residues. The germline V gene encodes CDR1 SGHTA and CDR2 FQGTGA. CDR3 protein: CASSRLAGQGDYNEQFF.

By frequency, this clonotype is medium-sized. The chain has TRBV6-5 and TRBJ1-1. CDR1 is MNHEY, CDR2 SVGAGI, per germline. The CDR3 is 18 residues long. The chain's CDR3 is CASSYSALGGMAGTEAFF.

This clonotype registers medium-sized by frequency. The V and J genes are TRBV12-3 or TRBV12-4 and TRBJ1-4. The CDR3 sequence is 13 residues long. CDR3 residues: CASKPRANEKLFF.

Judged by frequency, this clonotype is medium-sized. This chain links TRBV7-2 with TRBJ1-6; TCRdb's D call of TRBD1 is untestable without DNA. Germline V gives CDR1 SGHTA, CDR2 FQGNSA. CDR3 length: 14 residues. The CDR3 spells CASTFSDRGGPLHF.

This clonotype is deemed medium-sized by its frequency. The CDR3 sequence: CASHRQGVNEQFF. The chain recombines TRBV28 with TRBJ2-1; the D call of TRBD1 rests on TCRdb alone, since no DNA is present to check it. There are 13 residues in the CDR3. Germline V gives CDR1 MDHEN, CDR2 SYDVKM. Using reference TRBV28 and TRBJ2-1 for the parts outside the CDR3, the full variable domain is DVKVTQSSRYLVKRTGEKVFLECVQDMDHENMFWYRQDPGLGLRLIYFSYDVKMKEKGDIPEGYSVSREKKERFSLILESASTNQTSMYLCASHRQGVNEQFFGPGTRLTVL.

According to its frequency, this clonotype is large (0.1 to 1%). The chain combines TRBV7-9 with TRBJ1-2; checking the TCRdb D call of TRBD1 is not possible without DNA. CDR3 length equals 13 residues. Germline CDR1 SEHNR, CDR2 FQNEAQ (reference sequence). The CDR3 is CASRRGTGYGYTF.